This T cell receptor (beta chain) comes out of a study of control samples from healthy donors and cancer patients. V was clipped by 3 bases and J by 4 bases; unmatched bases: 11. The CDR3 has 16 amino acids. The germline V gene encodes CDR1 MNHNY and CDR2 SVGAGI (reference sequence). Repertoires were generated with immunoSEQ multiplex PCR, while TCRdb's copy carries only in-frame clones and drops some. The sample lists 50,000 or so clones, 86% occurring once. The V gene is TRBV6-6, the J gene TRBJ1-2; 7 nucleotides align to TRBD1. This receptor was taken from a woman in her 50s with lung cancer. The sample comprised PBMCs. Here the CDR3 DNA reads TGTGCCAGCAGTTATTCGTCCACAGGGGCCCTCTATGGCTACACCTTC. Translation gives CASSYSSTGALYGYTF.